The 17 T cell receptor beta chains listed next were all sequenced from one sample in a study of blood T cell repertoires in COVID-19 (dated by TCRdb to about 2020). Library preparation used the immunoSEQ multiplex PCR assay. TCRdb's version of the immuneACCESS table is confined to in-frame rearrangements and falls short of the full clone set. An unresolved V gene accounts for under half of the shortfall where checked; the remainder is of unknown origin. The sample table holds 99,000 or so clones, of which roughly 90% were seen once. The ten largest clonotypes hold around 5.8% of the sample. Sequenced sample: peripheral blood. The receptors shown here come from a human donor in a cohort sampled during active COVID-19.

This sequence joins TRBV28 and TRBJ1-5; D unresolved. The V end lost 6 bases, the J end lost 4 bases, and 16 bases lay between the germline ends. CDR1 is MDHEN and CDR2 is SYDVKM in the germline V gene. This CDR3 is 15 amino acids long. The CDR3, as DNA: TGTGCCAGCAGACGATCCGGCAGGTCGAATCAGCCCCAGCATTTT. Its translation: CASRRSGRSNQPQHF.

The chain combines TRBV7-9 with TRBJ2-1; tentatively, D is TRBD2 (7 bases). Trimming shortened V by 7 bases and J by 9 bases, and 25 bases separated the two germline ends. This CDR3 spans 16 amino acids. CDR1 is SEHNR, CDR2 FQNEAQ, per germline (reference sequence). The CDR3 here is CASTKLGGGGRGEQFF. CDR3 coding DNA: TGTGCCAGCACCAAACTTGGAGGGGGGGGCAGGGGTGAGCAGTTCTTC.

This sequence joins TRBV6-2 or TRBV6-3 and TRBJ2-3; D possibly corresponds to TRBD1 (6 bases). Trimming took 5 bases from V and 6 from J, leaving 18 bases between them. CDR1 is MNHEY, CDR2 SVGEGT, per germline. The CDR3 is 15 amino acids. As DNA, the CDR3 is TGTGCCAGCAGTGGGGGCCCTATTATCATCGATACGCAGTATTTT. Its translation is CASSGGPIIIDTQYF.

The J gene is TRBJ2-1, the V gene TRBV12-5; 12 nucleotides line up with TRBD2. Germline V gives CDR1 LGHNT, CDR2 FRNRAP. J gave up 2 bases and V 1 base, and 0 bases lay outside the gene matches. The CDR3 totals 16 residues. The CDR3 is CASGLGLAGAYNEQFF. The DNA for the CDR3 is TGTGCTAGTGGTTTGGGACTAGCGGGAGCCTACAATGAGCAGTTCTTC. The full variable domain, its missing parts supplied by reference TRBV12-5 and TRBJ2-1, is DARVTQTPRHKVTEMGQEVTMRCQPILGHNTVFWYRQTMMQGLELLAYFRNRAPLDDSGMPKDRFSAEMPDATLATLKIQPSEPRDSAVYFCASGLGLAGAYNEQFFGPGTRLTVL.

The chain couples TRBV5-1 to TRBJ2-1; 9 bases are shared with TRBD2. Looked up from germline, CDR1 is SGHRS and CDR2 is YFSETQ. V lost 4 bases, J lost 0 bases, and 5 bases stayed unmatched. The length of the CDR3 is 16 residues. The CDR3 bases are TGCGCCAGCAGCAATTCTAGCGGGGTCTCCTACAATGAGCAGTTCTTC. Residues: CASSNSSGVSYNEQFF. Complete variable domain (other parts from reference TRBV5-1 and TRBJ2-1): KAGVTQTPRYLIKTRGQQVTLSCSPISGHRSVSWYQQTPGQGLQFLFEYFSETQRNKGNFPGRFSGRQFSNSRSEMNVSTLELGDSALYLCASSNSSGVSYNEQFFGPGTRLTVL.

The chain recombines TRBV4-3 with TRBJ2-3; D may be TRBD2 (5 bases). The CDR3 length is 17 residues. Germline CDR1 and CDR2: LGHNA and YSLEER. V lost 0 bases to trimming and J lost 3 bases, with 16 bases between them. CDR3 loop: CASSQDVSGVGTDTQYF. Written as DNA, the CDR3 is TGCGCCAGCAGCCAAGACGTGTCCGGGGTGGGTACAGATACGCAGTATTTT.

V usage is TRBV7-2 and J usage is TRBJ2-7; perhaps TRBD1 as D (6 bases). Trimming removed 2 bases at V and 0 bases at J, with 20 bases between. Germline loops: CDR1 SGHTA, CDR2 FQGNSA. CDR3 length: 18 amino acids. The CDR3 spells CASSLLLGFRDISYEQYF. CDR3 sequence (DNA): TGTGCCAGCAGCTTATTATTAGGCTTCCGGGACATCTCCTACGAGCAGTACTTC.

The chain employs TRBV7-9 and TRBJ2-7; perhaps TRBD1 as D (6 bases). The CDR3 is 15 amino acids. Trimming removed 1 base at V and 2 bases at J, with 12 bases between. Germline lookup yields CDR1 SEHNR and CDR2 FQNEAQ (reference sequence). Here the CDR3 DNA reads TGTGCCAGCAGCTTAGGACAGGCGGCAACCTACGAGCAGTACTTC. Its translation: CASSLGQAATYEQYF.

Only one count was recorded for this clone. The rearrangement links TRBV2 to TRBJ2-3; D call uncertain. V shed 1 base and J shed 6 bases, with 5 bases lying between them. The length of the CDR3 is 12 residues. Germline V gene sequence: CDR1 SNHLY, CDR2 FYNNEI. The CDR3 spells CASSEGADTQYF. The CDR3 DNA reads TGTGCCAGCAGTGAAGGAGCGGATACGCAGTATTTT.

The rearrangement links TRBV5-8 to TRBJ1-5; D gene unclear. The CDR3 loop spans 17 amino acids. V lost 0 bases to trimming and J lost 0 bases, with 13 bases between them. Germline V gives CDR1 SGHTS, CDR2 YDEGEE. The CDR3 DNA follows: TGTGCCAGCAGCTTGGTGGGCGGGCTTTATAGCAATCAGCCCCAGCATTTT. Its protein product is CASSLVGGLYSNQPQHF.

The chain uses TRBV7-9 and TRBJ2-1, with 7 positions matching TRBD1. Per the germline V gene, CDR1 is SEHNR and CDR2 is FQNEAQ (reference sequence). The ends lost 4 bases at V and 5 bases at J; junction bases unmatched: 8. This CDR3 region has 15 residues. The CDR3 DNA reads TGTGCCAGCAGCTCGGGACAGACCCATGACAATGAGCAGTTCTTC. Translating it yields CASSSGQTHDNEQFF.

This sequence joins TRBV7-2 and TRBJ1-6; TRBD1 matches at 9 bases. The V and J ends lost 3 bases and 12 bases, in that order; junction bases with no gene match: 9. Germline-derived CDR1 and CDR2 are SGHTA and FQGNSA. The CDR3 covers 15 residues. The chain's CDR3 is CASSLVDPGQGPLHF. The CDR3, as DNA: TGTGCCAGCAGCTTGGTCGACCCGGGACAGGGACCCCTCCACTTT.

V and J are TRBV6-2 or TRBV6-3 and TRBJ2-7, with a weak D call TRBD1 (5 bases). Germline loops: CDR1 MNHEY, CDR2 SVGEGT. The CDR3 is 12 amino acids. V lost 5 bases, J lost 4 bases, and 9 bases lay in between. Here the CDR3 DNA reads TGTGCCAGCAGTCTGACAGATTACGAGCAGTACTTC. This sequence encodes CASSLTDYEQYF.

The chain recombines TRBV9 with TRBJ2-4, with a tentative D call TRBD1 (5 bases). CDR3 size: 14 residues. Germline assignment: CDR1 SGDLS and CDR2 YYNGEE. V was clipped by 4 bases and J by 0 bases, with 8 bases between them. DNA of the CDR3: TGTGCCAGCAGCTTAACAGGAGCCAAAAACATTCAGTACTTC. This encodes CASSLTGAKNIQYF.

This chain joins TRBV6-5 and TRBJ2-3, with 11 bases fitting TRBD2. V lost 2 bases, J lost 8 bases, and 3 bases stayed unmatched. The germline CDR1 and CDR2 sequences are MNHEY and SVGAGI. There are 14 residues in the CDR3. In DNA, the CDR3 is TGTGCCAGCAGTTACCTAGCGGGGGGTAGTACGCAGTATTTT. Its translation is CASSYLAGGSTQYF.

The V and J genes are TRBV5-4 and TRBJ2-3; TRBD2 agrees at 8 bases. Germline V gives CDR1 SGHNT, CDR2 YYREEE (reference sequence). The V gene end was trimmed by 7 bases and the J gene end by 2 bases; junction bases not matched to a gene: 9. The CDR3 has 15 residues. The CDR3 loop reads CASAILGGATDTQYF. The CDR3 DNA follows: TGTGCCAGCGCTATCCTCGGGGGGGCCACAGATACGCAGTATTTT.

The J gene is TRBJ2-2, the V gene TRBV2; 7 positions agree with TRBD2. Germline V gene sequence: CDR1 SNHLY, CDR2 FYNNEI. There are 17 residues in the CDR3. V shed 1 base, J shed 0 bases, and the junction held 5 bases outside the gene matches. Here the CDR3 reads CASSEELAFANTGELFF. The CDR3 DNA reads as TGTGCCAGCAGTGAAGAACTAGCGTTCGCGAACACCGGGGAGCTGTTTTTT.